The entry below gives a single T cell receptor beta chain sequence along with its context. What it binds is not known. With V trimmed by 9 bases and J by 3 bases, 7 bases remained unmatched. CDR3 size: 14 residues. The germline V gene encodes CDR1 MDHEN and CDR2 SYDVKM. Included in the TCR beta cDNA libraries were unique molecular identifiers. Some 500,000 cDNA molecules were obtained from about 0.98 to 11 million T cells. TCRdb redid the calling of the PCR reads with MiXCR, one entry per CDR3 protein. The sample lists hundreds of thousands of distinct CDR3 sequences; 25% to 30% were seen once. These data come from a study of post-analysis software for immune sequencing data. Broader study findings: Samples made in the same batch grouped tightly together by F measure. Four or five TRBV segments occurring more often in patients than controls included TRBV5-6, TRBV5-1 and TRBV20-1. In multiple sclerosis, normalized Chao1 diversity was significantly below that of controls.

What was sequenced was blood. The chain carries TRBV28 and TRBJ2-5; 10 bases match TRBD2. The origin of this receptor is a girl aged 10 to 17 with multiple sclerosis. DNA of the CDR3: TGTGCCAGTGGGGTAGGACTAGCGGAAGAGACCCAGTACTTC. Translation gives CASGVGLAEETQYF.